The clone carrying this T cell receptor (beta chain) was observed a single time. The antigen remains undetermined. These data belong to a study of blood T cells in healthy people across ages. J was trimmed by 6 bases and V by 3 bases; bases with no gene match: 11. The CDR3 length is 15 residues. Germline lookup yields CDR1 SGDLS and CDR2 YYNGEE. Study-level points and caveats: Compared with aged donors, long-lived donors showed fewer expanded clones, suggesting selection. Without sorted subsets, naive and antigen-experienced compartments could not be conclusively compared.

Sample-barcoded 5' priming and a J-beta primer mix drove a second PCR of 7 to 11 cycles. TCRdb passed the 5' RACE reads through MiXCR, listing each CDR3 protein once. The sample shows approximately 830,000 distinct CDR3 sequences, roughly 60% of them seen only once. Each donor was a healthy Caucasian individual from Russia, aged about 6 to 95. The material sequenced was blood. The genes are TRBV9 and TRBJ2-7, with 8 nucleotides matching TRBD2. This receptor was identified in a man younger than 45 in good health. This CDR3 reads CASSAGGLAWVEQYF. CDR3 DNA sequence: TGTGCCAGCAGCGCCGGAGGACTAGCCTGGGTCGAGCAGTACTTC.